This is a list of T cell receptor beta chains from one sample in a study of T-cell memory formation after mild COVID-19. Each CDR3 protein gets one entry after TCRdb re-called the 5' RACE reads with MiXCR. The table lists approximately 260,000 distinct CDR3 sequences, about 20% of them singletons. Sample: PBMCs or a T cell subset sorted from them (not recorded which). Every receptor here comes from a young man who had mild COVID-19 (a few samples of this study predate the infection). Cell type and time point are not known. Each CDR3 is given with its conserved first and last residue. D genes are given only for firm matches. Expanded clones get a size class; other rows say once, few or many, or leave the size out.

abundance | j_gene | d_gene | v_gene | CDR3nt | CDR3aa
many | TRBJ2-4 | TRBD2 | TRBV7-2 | TGTGCCAGCAGCGTCGGACTAGCGGGGGGAAACATTCAGTACTTC | CASSVGLAGGNIQYF
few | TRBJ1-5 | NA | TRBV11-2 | TGTGCCAGCAGCCTGGGACCTTATAGCAATCAGCCCCAGCATTTT | CASSLGPYSNQPQHF
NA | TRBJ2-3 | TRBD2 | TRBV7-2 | TGTGCCAGCAGCTTAGCTGAGCGGGGGGGCACAGATACGCAGTATTTT | CASSLAERGGTDTQYF
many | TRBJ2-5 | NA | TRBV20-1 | TGCAGTGCTCAGTACAGGCGAGAGACCCAGTACTTC | CSAQYRRETQYF
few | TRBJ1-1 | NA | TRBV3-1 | TGTGCCAGCAGCCAAGGAATGAGAGGGGGTGGAACTGAAGCTTTCTTT | CASSQGMRGGGTEAFF
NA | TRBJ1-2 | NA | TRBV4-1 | TGCGCCAGCAGCCAAGGTTGGGCAGGGGCCTATGGCTACACCTTC | CASSQGWAGAYGYTF
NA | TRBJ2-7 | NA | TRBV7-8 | TGTGCCAGCAGCTTAGCGGCGGGGCCCTCCTACGAGCAGTACTTC | CASSLAAGPSYEQYF
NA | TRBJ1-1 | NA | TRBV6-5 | TGTGCCAGCAGTCAACAGGGTACACGTGAAGCTTTCTTT | CASSQQGTREAFF
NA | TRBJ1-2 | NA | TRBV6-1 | TGTGCCAGCAGTGGAGTCCGGACAGCGCATGGCTACACCTTC | CASSGVRTAHGYTF
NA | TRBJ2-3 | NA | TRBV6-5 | TGTGCCAGCAGCCCCAGCAGGACACCCCCCCGGGGGACGCAGTATTTT | CASSPSRTPPRGTQYF
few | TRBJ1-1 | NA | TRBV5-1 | TGCGCCAGCAGCTTGAGGTCGGACACTGAAGCTTTCTTT | CASSLRSDTEAFF
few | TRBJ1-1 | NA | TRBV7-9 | TGTGCCAGCAGCCGGGGCGCTGAAGCTTTCTTT | CASSRGAEAFF
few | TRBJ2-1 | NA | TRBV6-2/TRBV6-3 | TGTGCCAGCAGTTACGGTAACTACAATGAGCAGTTCTTC | CASSYGNYNEQFF
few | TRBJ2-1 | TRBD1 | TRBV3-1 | TGTGCCAGCAGCCCGCTGGGCCAGGGGGACCACAATGAGCAGTTCTTC | CASSPLGQGDHNEQFF
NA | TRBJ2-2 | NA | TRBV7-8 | TGTGCCAGCACCAGGGATAACACCGGGGAGCTGTTTTTT | CASTRDNTGELFF
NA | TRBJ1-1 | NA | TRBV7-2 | TGTGCCAGCACCGCCTCGGTCTGGACTGAAGCTTTCTTT | CASTASVWTEAFF
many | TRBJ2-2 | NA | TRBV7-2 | TGTGCCAGCAGCTTACAGTCCGGGGGGAACACCGGGGAGCTGTTTTTT | CASSLQSGGNTGELFF
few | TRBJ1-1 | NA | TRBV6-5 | TGTGCCAGCAGTTACTTCCTGAACACTGAAGCTTTCTTT | CASSYFLNTEAFF
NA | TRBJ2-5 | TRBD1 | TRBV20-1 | TGCAGTGCTAGGTACAGGGGGCGTCATTTAGAGACCCAGTACTTC | CSARYRGRHLETQYF
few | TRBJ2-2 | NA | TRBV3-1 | TGTGCCAGCAGCCAAGCCCTTACCCCGGGCCCCGGCGGGGAGCTGTTTTTT | CASSQALTPGPGGELFF
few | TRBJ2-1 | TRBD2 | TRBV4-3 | TGCGCCAGCAGCAAGGGACTAGCGGGCTACAATGAGCAGTTCTTC | CASSKGLAGYNEQFF
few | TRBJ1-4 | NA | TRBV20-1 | TGCAGTGCTAGAGACAGGGTAGGGAAACTGTTTTTT | CSARDRVGKLFF
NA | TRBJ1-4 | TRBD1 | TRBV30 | TGTGCCTGGGGGAAAGGGACAGGGTTTAATGAAAAACTGTTTTTT | CAWGKGTGFNEKLFF
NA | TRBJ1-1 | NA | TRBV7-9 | TGTGCCAGCAGCTCCGAACAGGGGAACACTGAAGCTTTCTTT | CASSSEQGNTEAFF
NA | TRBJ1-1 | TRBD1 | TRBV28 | TGTGCCAGCAGCGGACAGGGGAGGCACACTGAAGCTTTCTTT | CASSGQGRHTEAFF
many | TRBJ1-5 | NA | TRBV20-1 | TGCAGTGCTAATTCCCCCAATCAGCCCCAGCATTTT | CSANSPNQPQHF
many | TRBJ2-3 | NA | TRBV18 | TGTGCCAGCTCAGTTTCGGGCCGAATCACAGATACGCAGTATTTT | CASSVSGRITDTQYF
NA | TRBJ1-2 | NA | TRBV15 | TGTGCCACCAGCTCCATAGGGCAAGCTAACTATGGCTACACCTTC | CATSSIGQANYGYTF
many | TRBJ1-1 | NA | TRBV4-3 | TGCGCCAGCAGCCAAGATTACCGCCGGGACCGAACTGAAGCTTTCTTT | CASSQDYRRDRTEAFF
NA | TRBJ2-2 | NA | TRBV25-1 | TGTGCCAGCAGAGGGGGGTCGAACACCGGGGAGCTGTTTTTT | CASRGGSNTGELFF
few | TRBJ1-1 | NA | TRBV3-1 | TGTGCCAGCAGCCATCACAGGGACGACACTGAAGCTTTCTTT | CASSHHRDDTEAFF
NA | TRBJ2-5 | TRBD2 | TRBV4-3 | TGCGCCAGCAGCCAAGTGGAGCGGGGCCAAGAGACCCAGTACTTC | CASSQVERGQETQYF
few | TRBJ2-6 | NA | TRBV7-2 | TGTGCCAGCAGCCGCCTGCGACAGGCCGTAAGCTCTGGGGCCAACGTCCTGACTTTC | CASSRLRQAVSSGANVLTF
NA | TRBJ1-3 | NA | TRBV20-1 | TGCAGTGCTAGAGGACAGCCCTTCTCTGGAAACACCATATATTTT | CSARGQPFSGNTIYF
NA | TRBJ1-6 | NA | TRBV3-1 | TGTGCCAGCAGCCAATCCGGGGGGTTGGAAAATTCACCCCTCCACTTT | CASSQSGGLENSPLHF
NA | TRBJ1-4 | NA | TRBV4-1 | TGCGCCAGCAGCAGGGCTACTAATGAAAAACTGTTTTTT | CASSRATNEKLFF
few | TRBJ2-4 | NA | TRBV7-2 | TGTGCCAGCAGCTGGGACGGGGGAGAAAACATTCAGTACTTC | CASSWDGGENIQYF
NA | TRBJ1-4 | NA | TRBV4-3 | TGCGCCAGCAGCCAAGATAGGGGGTCCAATGGTGAAAAACTGTTTTTT | CASSQDRGSNGEKLFF
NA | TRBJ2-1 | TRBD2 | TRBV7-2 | TGTGCCAGCAGCGCCCGGACTAGCGGGGCTCAGGAGCAGTTCTTC | CASSARTSGAQEQFF
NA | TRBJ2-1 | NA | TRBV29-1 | TGCAGCGTTGAGAGGGACCCCCCGGTGGATGAGCAGTTCTTC | CSVERDPPVDEQFF
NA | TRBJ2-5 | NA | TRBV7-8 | TGTGCCAGTCTCTCGGGCAGGGGCCGCACTTTAGGAGGAGACCAGTACTTC | CASLSGRGRTLGGDQYF
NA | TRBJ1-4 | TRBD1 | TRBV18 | TGTGCCAGCTCGGAACAGGGGAATGAAAAACTGTTTTTT | CASSEQGNEKLFF
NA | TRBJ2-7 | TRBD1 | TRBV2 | TGTGCCAGTGACAGGGGGCAAGAGCGGGAGCAGTACTTC | CASDRGQEREQYF
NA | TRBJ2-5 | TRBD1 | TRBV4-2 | TGTGCCAGCAGAGCGCAGGGGGTGGAGACCCAGTACTTC | CASRAQGVETQYF
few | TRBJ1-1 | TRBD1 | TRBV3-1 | TGTGCCAGCAGCCTCGGGACAGGCAAAAACACTGAAGCTTTCTTT | CASSLGTGKNTEAFF
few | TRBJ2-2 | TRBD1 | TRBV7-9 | TGTGCCAGCAGCCCCAGGGGGTTCGGCGGGGAGCTGTTTTTT | CASSPRGFGGELFF
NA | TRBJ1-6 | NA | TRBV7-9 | TGTGCCAGCAGCTCCCGACCGATCGGTAATTCACCCCTCCACTTT | CASSSRPIGNSPLHF
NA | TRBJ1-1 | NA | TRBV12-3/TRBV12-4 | TGTGCCAGAACTCTGACAGTGAACACTGAAGCTTTCTTT | CARTLTVNTEAFF
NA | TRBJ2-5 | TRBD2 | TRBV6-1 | TGTGCCAGCAGTGAATACACCGGGACTAGTGTTACGGAGACCCAGTACTTC | CASSEYTGTSVTETQYF
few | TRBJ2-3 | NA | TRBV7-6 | TGTGCCAGCAGCTACGACACAGTCGTAGGTCCAGATACGCAGTATTTT | CASSYDTVVGPDTQYF
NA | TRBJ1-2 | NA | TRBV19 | TGTGCCAGTAGTTTCGACGGGGAATATGGCTACACCTTC | CASSFDGEYGYTF
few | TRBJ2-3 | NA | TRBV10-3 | TGTGCCATCAGTGAGTCGACAAATACGCAGTATTTT | CAISESTNTQYF
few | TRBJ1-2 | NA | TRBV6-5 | TGTGCCAGCAGAACGGCTACTTCTAACTATGGCTACACCTTC | CASRTATSNYGYTF
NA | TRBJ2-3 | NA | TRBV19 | TGTGCCAGTAGTCGAATAGGGGGGCCCGCAGATACGCAGTATTTT | CASSRIGGPADTQYF
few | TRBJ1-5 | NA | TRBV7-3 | TGTGCCAGCAGCTCCCACTTGGGGGGGCCCCAGCATTTT | CASSSHLGGPQHF
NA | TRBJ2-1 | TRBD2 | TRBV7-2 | TGTGCCAGCAGCTTAGTCCCGTGGGCTAGCGGGGGACTGCGGTACAATGAGCAGTTCTTC | CASSLVPWASGGLRYNEQFF
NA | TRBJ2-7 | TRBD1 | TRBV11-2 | TGTGCCAGCAGCTCTTTCCGGACAGGCACCTACGAGCAGTACTTC | CASSSFRTGTYEQYF
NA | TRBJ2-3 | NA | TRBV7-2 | TGTGCCAGCAGCTTTAACCTAGCCGGCACAGATACGCAGTATTTT | CASSFNLAGTDTQYF